Below, 6 T cell receptor beta chains from the same sample are listed, as sequenced in a study of OX40 agonist ivuxolimab in advanced cancers. TCRdb keeps only in-frame clones here, not all; method: immunoSEQ multiplex PCR. Among 75,000 to 95,000 clones listed, 85% to 90% were seen once. This sample comprised CD4+ or CD8+ T cells sorted from blood, obtained in a trial of the OX40 agonist ivuxolimab. Receptors originate from an adult with an advanced solid tumor such as melanoma, head and neck, liver or kidney cancer.

This sequence joins TRBV7-2 and TRBJ1-2, with D perhaps matching TRBD1 (5 bases). The CDR3 runs to 14 residues. V lost 3 bases and J 4 bases, leaving 12 bases between the germline ends. The germline gives CDR1 SGHTA, CDR2 FQGNSA. CDR3 nucleotides: TGTGCCAGCAGCTTTGTGGGACTAGGCTATGGCTACACCTTC. It yields the protein CASSFVGLGYGYTF.

This clone has only one observation. The chain carries TRBV5-1 and TRBJ2-3, with D possibly matching TRBD2 (5 bases). CDR1 SGHRS and CDR2 YFSETQ come from the germline V gene. Trimming shortened V by 2 bases and J by 0 bases, and 10 bases separated the two germline ends. The CDR3 contains 15 residues. CDR3 loop: CASSLEGISTDTQYF. The CDR3 DNA sequence: TGCGCCAGCAGCTTAGAGGGCATTAGCACAGATACGCAGTATTTT.

The rearrangement links TRBV7-9 to TRBJ1-1, with D possibly matching TRBD1 (5 bases). Trimming cost V 6 bases and J 1 base, with 12 bases left between them. Germline CDR1 SEHNR, CDR2 FQNEAQ (reference sequence). This CDR3 contains 14 residues. CDR3 amino acids: CASSPGTSNTEAFF. The CDR3 DNA follows: TGTGCCAGCAGTCCCGGGACTTCGAACACTGAAGCTTTCTTT. The complete variable domain, with remaining parts taken from reference TRBV7-9 and TRBJ1-1, reads DTGVSQNPRHKITKRGQNVTFRCDPISEHNRLYWYRQTLGQGPEFLTYFQNEAQLEKSRLLSDRFSAERPKGSFSTLEIQRTEQGDSAMYLCASSPGTSNTEAFFGQGTRLTVV.

V gene TRBV28 combines with J gene TRBJ2-3; D ambiguous. The CDR3 runs 13 residues. V was cut by 5 bases and J by 5 bases, with 11 bases left in between. Germline V gene lookup returns CDR1 MDHEN and CDR2 SYDVKM. CDR3 sequence: CASSINLGDTQYF. The CDR3 coding sequence is TGTGCCAGCAGTATCAACCTGGGAGATACGCAGTATTTT.

The chain uses TRBV6-5 and TRBJ2-7; D gene uncertain. The length of the CDR3 is 15 residues. Trimming pared 2 bases from V and 2 bases from J, leaving 13 bases between. Germline CDR1 reads MNHEY; CDR2 reads SVGAGI. CDR3 bases: TGTGCCAGCAGTTACACGCCCCTAGGAACCTACGAGCAGTACTTC. As protein: CASSYTPLGTYEQYF.

The chain links TRBV7-2 to TRBJ2-2, with 9 bases that match TRBD1. Germline V CDR1 and CDR2: SGHTA, FQGNSA. This CDR3 has 15 amino acids. V was pared by 2 bases and J by 6 bases, with 4 bases of the junction left unmatched. The CDR3 sequence: CASSLRTGEAGELFF. DNA for the CDR3: TGTGCCAGCAGCTTAAGGACAGGGGAGGCCGGGGAGCTGTTTTTT.